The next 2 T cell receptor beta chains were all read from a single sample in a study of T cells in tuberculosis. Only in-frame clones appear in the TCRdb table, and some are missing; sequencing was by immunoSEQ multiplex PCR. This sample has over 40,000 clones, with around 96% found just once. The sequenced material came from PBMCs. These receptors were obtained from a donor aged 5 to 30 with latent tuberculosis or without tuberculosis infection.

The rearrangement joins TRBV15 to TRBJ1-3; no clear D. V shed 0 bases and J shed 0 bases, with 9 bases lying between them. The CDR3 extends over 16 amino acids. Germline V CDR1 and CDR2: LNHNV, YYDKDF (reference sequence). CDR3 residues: CATSRDIPPSGNTIYF. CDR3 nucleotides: TGTGCCACCAGCAGAGATATCCCCCCCTCTGGAAACACCATATATTTT.

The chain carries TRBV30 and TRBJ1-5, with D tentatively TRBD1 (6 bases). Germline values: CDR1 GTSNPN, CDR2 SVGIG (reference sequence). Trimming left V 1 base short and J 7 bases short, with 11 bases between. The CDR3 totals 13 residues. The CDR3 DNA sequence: TGTGCCTGGAGTGCCAGGGGCGGGCAGCCCCAGCATTTT. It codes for CAWSARGGQPQHF.